This TCR beta chain was identified in a study of blood T cell repertoires in COVID-19. Study-level information: Acute and convalescent COVID-19 specimens originated in the United States, Italy and Spain. T cells, B-cell-depleted T cells, or PBMCs provided the cDNA or gDNA that served as material.

How the authors handled the data: Amplifying reference gene primers gave estimates of nucleated cell counts. Generated by immunoSEQ multiplex PCR, the TCRdb table keeps only in-frame clones and is missing some. D and trimming were read from the DNA, whereas the V and J calls and clone size are those reported in that table. The top ten clones hold 3.7% of a sample with 35,000 to 55,000 clones, about nine tenths of them seen once. Trimming took 3 bases from V and 4 from J, leaving 24 bases between them. This CDR3 has 18 amino acids. Per germline, CDR1 LGHNA and CDR2 YSLEER. The chain couples TRBV4-3 to TRBJ1-2; weak D call: TRBD1 (6 bases). The material sequenced was peripheral blood. This TCR was recovered from a human donor in a cohort sampled during active COVID-19. The CDR3 bases are TGCGCCAGCAGCCAGGAGAGCTTTAGACAGGACCGGTTCTATGGCTACACCTTC. It codes for CASSQESFRQDRFYGYTF.